A selection of T cell receptor beta chains follows, all from one sample in a study of Graves' ophthalmopathy and Graves' hyperthyroidism. TCRdb re-derived calls from the multiplex PCR reads in MiXCR, one entry per CDR3 protein. The sample shows around 590,000 distinct CDR3 sequences, roughly 39% of them seen only once. Source material: peripheral blood or thyroid tissue (not recorded which). These receptor sequences come from an adult man with Graves' hyperthyroidism. CDR3s include the opening cysteine and the closing phenylalanine or tryptophan. The D gene is left open where the match is weak. Clone size is stated in some rows and not others, as once, few, many or a class when expanded.

v_gene	len	j_gene	d_gene	abundance	CDR3nt	CDR3aa
TRBV20-1	17	TRBJ2-5	TRBD2	-	TGCAGTGCTAGAGATGGACTAGCGGGGGGGCCCCACGAGACCCAGTACTTC	CSARDGLAGGPHETQYF
TRBV24-1	17	TRBJ2-2	TRBD1	many	TGTGCCACCAGTGATACCCGACAGGGAACGAACACCGGGGAGCTGTTTTTT	CATSDTRQGTNTGELFF
TRBV6-5	13	TRBJ1-1	-	-	TGTGCCAGCAGGCAAACAGGGTACACTGAAGCTTTCTTT	CASRQTGYTEAFF
TRBV2	15	TRBJ2-2	-	many	TGTGCCAGCAGTGCCCCGGACAGAAACACCGGGGAGCTGTTTTTT	CASSAPDRNTGELFF
TRBV20-1	16	TRBJ2-3	-	-	TGCAGTGCTAGAGATGTCCCTAGCGAGGTACCAGATACGCAGTATTTT	CSARDVPSEVPDTQYF
TRBV2	16	TRBJ1-1	-	-	TGTGCCGGCAGGGCAGGGTCTGGCTTTTACAACACTGAAGCTTTCTTT	CAGRAGSGFYNTEAFF
TRBV20-1	16	TRBJ1-6	-	many	TGCAGTGCTAAGGACAGTCTCCACTCCTATAATTCACCCCTCCACTTT	CSAKDSLHSYNSPLHF
TRBV6-1	13	TRBJ1-1	-	many	TGTGCCAGCAGTGATAGGCATAACACTGAAGCTTTCTTT	CASSDRHNTEAFF
TRBV24-1	16	TRBJ2-7	-	many	TGTGCCACCAGTGATCCAGGGACCCACGGACTTTACGAGCAGTACTTC	CATSDPGTHGLYEQYF
TRBV2	17	TRBJ2-7	TRBD2	many	TGTGCCAGCAGTGAAAGCCTAGCGGGAGTGGCTGCCTACGAGCAGTACTTC	CASSESLAGVAAYEQYF
TRBV5-6	15	TRBJ2-7	TRBD1	many	TGTGCCAGCAGCTTACAGGCAGGGGGCTCCTACGAGCAGTACTTC	CASSLQAGGSYEQYF
TRBV20-1	9	TRBJ2-7	TRBD1	-	TGCAGTGCCGGACAGGCGCAGTACTTC	CSAGQAQYF
TRBV5-4	12	TRBJ1-1	-	few	TGTGCCAGCAGCTCAAACTTAGCTGAAGCTTTCTTT	CASSSNLAEAFF
TRBV6-5	15	TRBJ1-1	-	-	TGTGCCGGCAGTTACTCGCCAGGAGTGAACACTGAAGCTTTCTTT	CAGSYSPGVNTEAFF
TRBV19	17	TRBJ2-2	-	many	TGTGCCAGTACCTCCTCACACAGCTTCGCGAACACCGGGGAGCTGTTTTTT	CASTSSHSFANTGELFF
TRBV7-9	15	TRBJ2-7	-	-	TGTGCCAGCAGCTTGGGAATCGGCAGCTCCTACGAGCAGTACTTC	CASSLGIGSSYEQYF